The 13 T cell receptor beta chains given below trace back to one sample, sequenced in a study of T cell repertoires in cytomegalovirus infection. One entry per CDR3 protein results from TCRdb running MiXCR on the reads. The sample contains some 900,000 distinct CDR3 sequences, roughly 33% of which appear only once. These receptors have no identified antigens. The specimen comprised cultured CD8+ T cells from PBMCs, sampled from culture after CMV antigen stimulation. The receptors derive from a human donor in good health (CMV status not recorded). Some clones in this sample may be carry-over from other donors' samples.

This clonotype turned up a few times. This chain connects TRBV19 to TRBJ1-6; no reliable D call. This CDR3 contains 12 residues. Germline lookup yields CDR1 LNHDA and CDR2 SQIVND (reference sequence). V lost 10 bases and J 0 bases, leaving 4 bases between the germline ends. The CDR3 protein is CATSSYNSPLHF. Written as DNA, the CDR3 is TGTGCCACGAGCTCCTATAATTCACCCCTCCACTTT.

This clonotype was detected only a few times. This chain links TRBV12-3 or TRBV12-4 with TRBJ1-3; D is unclear. This CDR3 has 15 amino acids. Trimming removed 3 bases from V and 2 bases from J, with 11 bases in between. As DNA, the CDR3 is TGTGCCAGCAGTTTGGCAGGAGAAGCTGGAAACACCATATATTTT. As protein: CASSLAGEAGNTIYF.

With respect to this clonotype: A read error may produce the germline difference seen at one junction end. This chain joins TRBV2 and TRBJ2-4, with 7 bases aligning to TRBD1. The germline CDR1 and CDR2 sequences are SNHLY and FYNNEI. This CDR3 has 16 amino acids. The CDR3 nucleotides are TGTGCCAACAGTGAGGTTTTACAGGGGGCCAAAAACATTCAGTACTTC. This gives the protein CANSEVLQGAKNIQYF.

CDR3 DNA sequence: TGTGCCAGCAGCGCGGTGGGGACCATGGGCACAGATACGCAGTATTTT. It translates to CASSAVGTMGTDTQYF. The chain recombines TRBV9 with TRBJ2-3; perhaps D is TRBD1 or TRBD2 (5 bases each). V shed 3 bases and J shed 1 base, with 15 bases lying between them. The CDR3 consists of 16 residues. In germline, CDR1 is SGDLS, CDR2 YYNGEE.

The chain joins TRBV19 to TRBJ2-2; D not certain. Looked up from germline, CDR1 is LNHDA and CDR2 is SQIVND (reference sequence). The germline V and J ends were trimmed by 3 bases and 5 bases, with 4 bases remaining between them. The CDR3 has 12 amino acids. This CDR3 is CASSMETGELFF. CDR3 nucleotide sequence: TGTGCCAGTAGTATGGAAACCGGGGAGCTGTTTTTT.

The chain combines TRBV4-2 with TRBJ1-1, with 11 positions matching TRBD1. CDR1 LGHNA and CDR2 YNFKEQ come from the germline V gene. Trimming cost V 0 bases and J 4 bases; bases outside gene matches: 10. The length of the CDR3 is 18 residues. The chain's CDR3 is CASSQDHWGTGGPTEAFF. The CDR3 region has the DNA TGTGCCAGCAGCCAAGATCATTGGGGGACAGGGGGTCCCACTGAAGCTTTCTTT.

The V gene is TRBV12-3 or TRBV12-4, the J gene TRBJ2-4; 10 bases line up with TRBD1. Trimming at V came to 0 bases and at J to 3 bases, leaving 8 bases not matched to a gene. The CDR3 has 18 residues. The CDR3 spells CASSLAMGQGLGKNIQYF. The CDR3 nucleotides read TGTGCCAGCAGTTTAGCGATGGGACAGGGGCTTGGCAAAAACATTCAGTACTTC.

The CDR3 DNA is TGCAGCGTTGAATACGGGTTCCCTAGCACAGATACGCAGTATTTT. This encodes CSVEYGFPSTDTQYF. This sequence joins TRBV29-1 and TRBJ2-3; D is uncertain. CDR3 size: 15 residues. The germline CDR1 and CDR2 sequences are SQVTM and ANQGSEA. V was pared by 2 bases and J by 0 bases, with 12 bases between.

The chain recombines TRBV6-6 with TRBJ2-3, with a possible D match to TRBD1 (6 bases). Germline-derived CDR1 and CDR2 are MNHNY and SVGAGI (reference sequence). The germline V and J ends were trimmed by 2 bases and 2 bases, with 8 bases remaining between them. CDR3 length equals 14 residues. The CDR3 DNA is TGTGCCAGCAGTTACGTGGGGGCCACAGATACGCAGTATTTT. Translating it yields CASSYVGATDTQYF.

In this sample, this clonotype turned up a few times. J is TRBJ2-5 and V is TRBV2; 9 bases map to TRBD1. Germline V CDR1 and CDR2: SNHLY, FYNNEI. V trimming: 7 bases; J trimming: 0 bases; junction bases outside the gene matches: 12. This CDR3 region has 17 residues. CDR3 in DNA: TGTGCCAGCAATTCCGGGACAGGGTGGGCCCACCAAGAGACCCAGTACTTC. It yields the protein CASNSGTGWAHQETQYF.

The chain has TRBV6-5 and TRBJ1-1; D is perhaps TRBD1 (6 bases). The CDR3 is 16 amino acids. CDR1 MNHEY and CDR2 SVGAGI come from the germline V gene. V was shortened by 7 bases and J by 2 bases, with 20 bases between the two germline ends. CDR3 coding DNA: TGTGCCAGCATTCCCACCCCAAGGGGGAATAACACTGAAGCTTTCTTT. Amino acid sequence: CASIPTPRGNNTEAFF.

This clonotype was counted a few times. CDR3 amino acids: CASSMWSSGTSKNIQYF. The CDR3, as DNA: TGTGCCAGTAGTATGTGGTCTAGCGGTACCTCCAAAAACATTCAGTACTTC. The chain is built from TRBV19 and TRBJ2-4, with 7 nucleotides matching TRBD2. Germline V gives CDR1 LNHDA, CDR2 SQIVND (reference sequence). There are 17 residues in the CDR3. The J segment lost 2 bases and the V segment lost 3 bases, leaving 10 bases of the junction unmatched.

The sample holds a few counts of this clonotype. The chain recombines TRBV7-3 with TRBJ2-3, with 11 positions matching TRBD2. The CDR3 totals 16 residues. With 5 bases clipped from V and 4 bases from J, the junction kept 8 bases outside the gene matches. In germline, CDR1 is SGHTA, CDR2 FQGTGA. This chain's CDR3 is CASSRGSGGASDTQYF. The DNA of the CDR3 is TGTGCCAGCAGCCGGGGTAGCGGGGGGGCCTCAGATACGCAGTATTTT.